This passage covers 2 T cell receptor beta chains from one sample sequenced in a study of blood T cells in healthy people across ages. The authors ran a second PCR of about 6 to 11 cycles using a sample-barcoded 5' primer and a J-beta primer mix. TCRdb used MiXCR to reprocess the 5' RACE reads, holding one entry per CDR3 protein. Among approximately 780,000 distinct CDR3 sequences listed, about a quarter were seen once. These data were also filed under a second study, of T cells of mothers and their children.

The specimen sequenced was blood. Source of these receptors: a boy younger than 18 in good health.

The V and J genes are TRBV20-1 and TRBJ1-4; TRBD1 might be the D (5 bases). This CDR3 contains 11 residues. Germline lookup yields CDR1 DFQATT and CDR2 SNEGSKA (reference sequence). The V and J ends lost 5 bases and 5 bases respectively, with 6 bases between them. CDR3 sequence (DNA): TGCAGTGCTTGGGGGAATGAAAAACTGTTTTTT. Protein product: CSAWGNEKLFF.

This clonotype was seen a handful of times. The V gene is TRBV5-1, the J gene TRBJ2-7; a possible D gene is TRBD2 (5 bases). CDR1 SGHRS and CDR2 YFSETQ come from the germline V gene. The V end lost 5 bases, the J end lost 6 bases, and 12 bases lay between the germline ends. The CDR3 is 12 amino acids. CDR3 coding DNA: TGCGCCAGCAGTTCGGGGTGGGGCGAGCAGTACTTC. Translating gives CASSSGWGEQYF. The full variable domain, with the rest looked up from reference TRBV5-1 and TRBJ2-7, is KAGVTQTPRYLIKTRGQQVTLSCSPISGHRSVSWYQQTPGQGLQFLFEYFSETQRNKGNFPGRFSGRQFSNSRSEMNVSTLELGDSALYLCASSSGWGEQYFGPGTRLTVT.